The next 28 T cell receptor beta chains were all read from a single sample in a study of T cells after yellow fever vaccination. TCRdb analysed the 5' RACE reads with MiXCR anew, one entry per CDR3 protein. The sample shows hundreds of thousands of distinct CDR3 sequences, more than 3% of them seen only once. The material sequenced was PBMCs, taken on the day of the yellow fever booster vaccination. These receptors were collected from a young man who received the YFV17D yellow fever vaccine.

CDR3 nucleotides: TGTGCCAGCAGCTCGGGGGGGCTTTCAGAGACCCAGTACTTC. It specifies CASSSGGLSETQYF. The chain uses TRBV11-3 and TRBJ2-5, with 8 bases lining up with TRBD2. V lost 4 bases to trimming and J lost 4 bases; unmatched junction nucleotides: 5. The CDR3 is made up of 14 amino acids. Germline V gives CDR1 SGHNT, CDR2 YENEEA.

V gene TRBV11-2 combines with J gene TRBJ2-3; 10 bases are a match to TRBD2. This CDR3 spans 17 amino acids. V lost 4 bases, J lost 1 base, and 8 bases stayed unmatched. Germline CDR1 SGHAT, CDR2 FQNNGV. CDR3 bases: TGTGCCAGCAGCTCTACCCCCGGGACTAGCGGCACAGATACGCAGTATTTT. Its protein is CASSSTPGTSGTDTQYF.

This chain uses TRBV7-9 with TRBJ2-2; unclear D gene. The CDR3 extends over 14 amino acids. Germline CDR1 and CDR2: SEHNR and FQNEAQ (reference sequence). The germline V and J ends were trimmed by 2 bases and 3 bases, with 7 bases remaining between them. The CDR3: CASSLFADTGELFF. CDR3 DNA: TGTGCCAGCAGCTTATTCGCTGACACCGGGGAGCTGTTTTTT.

The chain recombines TRBV12-3 or TRBV12-4 with TRBJ1-4; the D is unclear. There are 13 residues in the CDR3. V lost 6 bases, J lost 8 bases, and 13 bases lay in between. DNA of the CDR3: TGTGCCAGCAGGAACACCCCCGGGGAAAAACTGTTTTTT. This sequence encodes CASRNTPGEKLFF.

V and J are TRBV7-6 and TRBJ2-7; maybe TRBD2 (7 bases). Per the germline V gene, CDR1 is SGHVS and CDR2 is FNYEAQ. Deletions cut 2 bases from V and 6 bases from J, with 14 bases between. The CDR3 totals 14 residues. Here the CDR3 DNA reads TGTGCCAGCAGCTTAAGGGGGGGTCAGGGCGAGCAGTACTTC. Translation gives CASSLRGGQGEQYF.

This rearrangement joins TRBV20-1 to TRBJ2-3, with 7 bases matching TRBD2. This CDR3 contains 15 residues. Trimming removed 3 bases from V and 2 bases from J; junction bases left unmatched: 8. Per the germline V gene, CDR1 is DFQATT and CDR2 is SNEGSKA (reference sequence). The CDR3 DNA sequence: TGCAGTGCTAGTGGGGGGGGAGTGCCCACAGATACGCAGTATTTT. Encoded protein: CSASGGGVPTDTQYF.

In this sample, this clonotype turned up a few times. CDR3 sequence: CAWSVGGGAGETQYF. Written as DNA, the CDR3 is TGTGCCTGGAGTGTTGGCGGGGGGGCTGGGGAGACCCAGTACTTC. This sequence joins TRBV30 and TRBJ2-5, with 9 bases that match TRBD2. The germline V gene encodes CDR1 GTSNPN and CDR2 SVGIG (reference sequence). The CDR3 runs 15 residues. V trimming: 0 bases; J trimming: 5 bases; junction bases outside the gene matches: 7.

This chain connects TRBV5-6 to TRBJ1-5; unclear D gene. The CDR3 loop spans 15 amino acids. V was pared by 1 base and J by 0 bases, with 8 bases between. CDR1 and CDR2 (germline): SGHDT, YYEEEE. CDR3 DNA: TGTGCCAGCAGCTTGTGGGCAGCTAGCAATCAGCCCCAGCATTTT. Protein sequence: CASSLWAASNQPQHF.

At least ten counts were recorded for this clonotype. The CDR3 region has the DNA TGCGCCAGCAGCTTGGTGGGAGTCTACGAGCAGTACTTC. It yields the protein CASSLVGVYEQYF. This sequence joins TRBV5-1 and TRBJ2-7; a possible D gene is TRBD2 (5 bases). The germline gives CDR1 SGHRS, CDR2 YFSETQ. Trimming removed 0 bases from V and 3 bases from J, with 7 bases in between. CDR3 length: 13 amino acids.

The table lists this clonotype with many counts. This chain links TRBV28 with TRBJ2-4, with D uncertain. V gave up 2 bases and J gave up 9 bases, with 11 bases separating them. Per the germline V gene, CDR1 is MDHEN and CDR2 is SYDVKM. The CDR3 is 13 residues long. The CDR3, as DNA: TGTGCCAGCAGTTTACCCCACGCCGGCATTCAGTACTTC. Protein product: CASSLPHAGIQYF.

This clonotype was seen a handful of times. This chain links TRBV7-8 with TRBJ2-5, with a tentative D call TRBD1 (5 bases). Trimming left V 5 bases short and J 2 bases short, with 15 bases between. Germline V CDR1 and CDR2: SGHVS, FQNEAQ. There are 15 residues in the CDR3. The CDR3 DNA sequence: TGTGCCAGCAGCCCCCCTGGGGCTGCGCAAGAGACCCAGTACTTC. As protein: CASSPPGAAQETQYF.

This clonotype was found many times. This chain connects TRBV6-6 to TRBJ1-6; 7 bases are shared with TRBD1. Germline trimming cut 6 bases from V and 7 bases from J; bases unmatched to any gene: 12. The CDR3 consists of 16 residues. Per germline, CDR1 MNHNY and CDR2 SVGAGI (reference sequence). CDR3 DNA sequence: TGTGCCAGCAGCGTCGGGGCCGGGACAGTAAATTCACCCCTCCACTTT. Translation: CASSVGAGTVNSPLHF.

The V call is TRBV12-2, the J call TRBJ1-6. TRBV12-2 is flagged as a pseudogene. CDR3 length: 18 amino acids. CDR3 coding DNA: TGTGCAAGTCGCTCCTCACCTACGGGGTGCTCCTATAATTCACCCCTCCACTTT. It codes for CASRSSPTGCSYNSPLHF.

This clonotype was picked up a small number of times. The rearrangement uses TRBV20-1 and TRBJ1-4; a weak D match, TRBD1 (6 bases). This CDR3 has 13 amino acids. Germline loops: CDR1 DFQATT, CDR2 SNEGSKA (reference sequence). Trimming removed 5 bases at V and 8 bases at J, with 15 bases between. The CDR3 DNA reads TGCAGTGCTGGTACAGGGTTCAAGGAAAAACTGTTTTTT. It is translated as CSAGTGFKEKLFF.

The table lists this clonotype with many counts. V usage is TRBV10-3 and J usage is TRBJ1-4; 10 bases are shared with TRBD1. Germline V gene sequence: CDR1 ENHRY, CDR2 SYGVKD. V dropped 6 bases and J dropped 8; count of bases not matched to a gene: 6. The CDR3 covers 14 residues. In nucleotides, the CDR3 is TGTGCCATCAGAGAGGGGACAGGGGTCGAAAAACTGTTTTTT. This gives the protein CAIREGTGVEKLFF.

V usage is TRBV4-3 and J usage is TRBJ1-3; D gene unclear. Trimming shortened V by 2 bases and J by 0 bases, and 17 bases separated the two germline ends. The CDR3 consists of 18 residues. The germline V gene has CDR1 LGHNA and CDR2 YSLEER. The CDR3 bases are TGCGCCAGCAGCCAAAGTTATCCCGGGGTTAGCTCTGGAAACACCATATATTTT. Amino acid sequence: CASSQSYPGVSSGNTIYF.

Ten or more counts support this clonotype. V and J are TRBV6-2 or TRBV6-3 and TRBJ2-2, with D perhaps matching TRBD1 or TRBD2 (5 bases each). V lost 5 bases to trimming and J lost 1 base, with 14 bases between them. The length of the CDR3 is 16 residues. Germline CDR1 reads MNHEY; CDR2 reads SVGEGT. CDR3 coding DNA: TGTGCCAGCAGTCCCCTCCGGGACGGGAACACCGGGGAGCTGTTTTTT. Translating it yields CASSPLRDGNTGELFF.

V gene TRBV21-1 combines with J gene TRBJ2-1; the table assigns TRBD2, which was not confirmed against the DNA. TRBV21-1 is designated a pseudogene. The length of the CDR3 is 16 residues. The CDR3 region is CASSKSPETIDNEQFF. In nucleotides, the CDR3 is TGTGCCAGCAGCAAATCCCCAGAGACTATAGACAATGAGCAGTTCTTC.

This clonotype was counted many times. The rearrangement links TRBV7-6 to TRBJ2-3; a weak D match, TRBD2 (6 bases). There are 15 residues in the CDR3. CDR1 is SGHVS and CDR2 is FNYEAQ in the germline V gene. The V gene lost 2 bases and the J gene lost 5 bases, with 14 bases spanning the gap. The CDR3 protein is CASSLFGGAGDTQYF. DNA for the CDR3: TGTGCCAGCAGCTTATTTGGCGGGGCTGGAGATACGCAGTATTTT.

At least ten counts were recorded for this clonotype. The chain recombines TRBV6-2 or TRBV6-3 with TRBJ2-2; weak D call: TRBD2 (7 bases). From germline, CDR1 is MNHEY and CDR2 SVGEGT. CDR3 length: 17 residues. The V and J ends lost 6 bases and 2 bases respectively, with 19 bases between them. The CDR3 region is CASSPLWAGANTGELFF. CDR3 nucleotide sequence: TGTGCCAGCAGCCCCCTTTGGGCGGGGGCAAACACCGGGGAGCTGTTTTTT.

This clonotype was counted at least ten times. The chain recombines TRBV5-1 with TRBJ2-3; TRBD2 might be the D (5 bases). The V gene's germline CDR1 is SGHRS and CDR2 YFSETQ. Deletions cut 5 bases from V and 2 bases from J, with 12 bases between. This CDR3 is 14 amino acids long. The CDR3 nucleotides are TGCGCCAGCAGTTTGACTAACCCCACAGATACGCAGTATTTT. It specifies CASSLTNPTDTQYF.

The chain combines TRBV19 with TRBJ2-3; weak D call: TRBD2 (5 bases). The CDR3 runs 13 residues. V was cut by 10 bases and J by 2 bases, with 13 bases left in between. Germline CDR1 is LNHDA and CDR2 is SQIVND (reference sequence). The DNA for the CDR3 is TGTGCCACCAAAGCCCGGGACACAGATACGCAGTATTTT. Protein sequence: CATKARDTDTQYF.

This clonotype was recorded many times. The chain combines TRBV5-1 with TRBJ1-1, with TRBD1 as a possible D gene (5 bases). V was shortened by 5 bases and J by 5 bases, with 13 bases between the two germline ends. Per the germline V gene, CDR1 is SGHRS and CDR2 is YFSETQ. This CDR3 spans 13 amino acids. This chain's CDR3 is CASRPMGETEAFF. CDR3 coding DNA: TGCGCCAGCAGACCGATGGGGGAGACTGAAGCTTTCTTT.

This clonotype was found many times. This chain joins TRBV10-2 and TRBJ2-1, with D possibly TRBD2 on 7 matching bases. This CDR3 spans 15 amino acids. The germline V gene has CDR1 WSHSY and CDR2 SAAADI. Trimming pared 2 bases from V and 7 bases from J, leaving 15 bases between. This chain's CDR3 is CASSEVGGLGNEQFF. DNA for the CDR3: TGCGCCAGCAGTGAGGTGGGGGGGCTGGGAAATGAGCAGTTCTTC.

In DNA, the CDR3 is TGTGCCAGCAGTGAGGCGCCCGGGGCCAAAAACATTCAGTACTTC. Encoded protein: CASSEAPGAKNIQYF. This chain links TRBV28 with TRBJ2-4, with no clear D. CDR1 is MDHEN and CDR2 is SYDVKM in the germline V gene. The CDR3 contains 15 residues. Trimming left V 5 bases short and J 1 base short, with 12 bases between.

This clonotype was counted ten times or more. This chain connects TRBV7-2 to TRBJ2-7, with TRBD1 identical over 7 bases. The ends lost 3 bases at V and 5 bases at J; junction bases unmatched: 4. CDR3 size: 13 residues. CDR1 and CDR2 (germline): SGHTA, FQGNSA. CDR3 sequence: CASSFDRENEQYV. Written as DNA, the CDR3 is TGTGCCAGCAGCTTTGACAGGGAAAACGAGCAGTACGTC.

This clonotype was found a few times. This chain connects TRBV10-3 to TRBJ2-3, with 9 nucleotides matching TRBD2. The CDR3 runs to 17 residues. Germline lookup yields CDR1 ENHRY and CDR2 SYGVKD. V shed 0 bases and J 3 bases; nucleotides not matched to a gene: 7. The DNA of the CDR3 is TGTGCCATCAGTGAGTCTATTGGACTAGCGAAGACAGATACGCAGTATTTT. This gives the protein CAISESIGLAKTDTQYF.

A word on this clonotype: One end of the junction varies from germline; a read error may be responsible. The V gene is TRBV12-3 or TRBV12-4, the J gene TRBJ2-5, with 11 bases lining up with TRBD2. The CDR3 length is 15 residues. This CDR3 reads CAGSILTSGAETQYF. CDR3 DNA: TGTGCCGGCAGTATACTGACTAGCGGGGCGGAGACCCAGTACTTC.